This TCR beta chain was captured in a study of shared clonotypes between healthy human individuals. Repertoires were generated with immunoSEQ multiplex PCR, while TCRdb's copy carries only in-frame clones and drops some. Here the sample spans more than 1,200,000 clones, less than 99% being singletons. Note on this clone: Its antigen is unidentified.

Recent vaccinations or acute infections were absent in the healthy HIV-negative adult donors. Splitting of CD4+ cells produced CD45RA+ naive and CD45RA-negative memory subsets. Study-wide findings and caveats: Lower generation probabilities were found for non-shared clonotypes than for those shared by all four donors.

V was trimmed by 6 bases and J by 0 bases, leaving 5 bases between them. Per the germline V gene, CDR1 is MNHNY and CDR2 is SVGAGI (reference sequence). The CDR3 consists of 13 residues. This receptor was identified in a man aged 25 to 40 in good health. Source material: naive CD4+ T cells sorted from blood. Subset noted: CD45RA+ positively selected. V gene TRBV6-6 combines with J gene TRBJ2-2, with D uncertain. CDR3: CASSRPNTGELFF. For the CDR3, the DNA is TGTGCCAGCAGCCGACCGAACACCGGGGAGCTGTTTTTT.